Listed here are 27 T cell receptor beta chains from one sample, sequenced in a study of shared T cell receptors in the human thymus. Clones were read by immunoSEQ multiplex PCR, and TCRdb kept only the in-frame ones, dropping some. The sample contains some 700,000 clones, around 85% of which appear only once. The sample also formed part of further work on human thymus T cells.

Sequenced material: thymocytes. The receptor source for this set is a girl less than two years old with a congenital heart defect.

The DNA for the CDR3 is TGCGCCAGCAGCCACACCCGGACAGGGGTCCACGAGCAGTACTTC. This encodes CASSHTRTGVHEQYF. The rearrangement uses TRBV4-1 and TRBJ2-7, with TRBD1 matching over 9 bases. The CDR3 loop spans 15 amino acids. CDR1 is MGHRA and CDR2 is YSYEKL in the germline V gene. The V and J ends lost 3 bases and 5 bases, in that order; junction bases with no gene match: 8.

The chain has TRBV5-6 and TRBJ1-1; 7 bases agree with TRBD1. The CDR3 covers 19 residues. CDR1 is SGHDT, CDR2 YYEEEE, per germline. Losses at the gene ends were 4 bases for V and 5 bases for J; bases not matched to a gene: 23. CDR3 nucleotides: TGTGCCAGCAGCGGGATAACTCCGACAGGGAGTGTCCCTATAACTGAAGCTTTCTTT. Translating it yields CASSGITPTGSVPITEAFF.

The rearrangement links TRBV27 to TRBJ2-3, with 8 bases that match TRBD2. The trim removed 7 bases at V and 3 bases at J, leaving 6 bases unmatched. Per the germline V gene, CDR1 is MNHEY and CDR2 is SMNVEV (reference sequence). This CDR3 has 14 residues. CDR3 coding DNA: TGTGCCAGCATTGAGTCGGGGGGGACAGATACGCAGTATTTT. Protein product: CASIESGGTDTQYF.

The CDR3 coding sequence is TGTGCCAGTAAGGGGCTGGAAGGGGAAAAACTGTTTTTT. Amino acids: CASKGLEGEKLFF. The chain uses TRBV19 and TRBJ1-4; tentatively, D is TRBD1 (5 bases). Trimming pared 7 bases from V and 8 bases from J, leaving 14 bases between. The germline V gene encodes CDR1 LNHDA and CDR2 SQIVND (reference sequence). The CDR3 has 13 amino acids.

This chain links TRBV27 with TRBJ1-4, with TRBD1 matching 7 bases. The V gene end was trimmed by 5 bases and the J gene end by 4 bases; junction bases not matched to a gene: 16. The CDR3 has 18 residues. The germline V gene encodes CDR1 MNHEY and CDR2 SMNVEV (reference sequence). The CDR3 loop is CASSPSSNAQGSNEKLFF. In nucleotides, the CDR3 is TGTGCCAGCAGTCCCTCGTCAAACGCACAGGGGAGTAATGAAAAACTGTTTTTT.

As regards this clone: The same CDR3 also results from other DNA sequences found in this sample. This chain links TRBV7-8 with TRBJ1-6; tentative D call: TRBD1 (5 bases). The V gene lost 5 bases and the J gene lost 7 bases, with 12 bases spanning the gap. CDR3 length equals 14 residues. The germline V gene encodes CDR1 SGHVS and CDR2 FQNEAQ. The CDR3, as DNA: TGTGCCAGCAGCCCTGGGACTGAAAATTCACCCCTCCACTTT. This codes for CASSPGTENSPLHF.

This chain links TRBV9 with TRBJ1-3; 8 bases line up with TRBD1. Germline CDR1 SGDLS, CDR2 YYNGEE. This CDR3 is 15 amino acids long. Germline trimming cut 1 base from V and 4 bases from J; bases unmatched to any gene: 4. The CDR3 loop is CASSVSQGDGNTIYF. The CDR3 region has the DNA TGTGCCAGCAGCGTATCACAGGGGGACGGAAACACCATATATTTT.

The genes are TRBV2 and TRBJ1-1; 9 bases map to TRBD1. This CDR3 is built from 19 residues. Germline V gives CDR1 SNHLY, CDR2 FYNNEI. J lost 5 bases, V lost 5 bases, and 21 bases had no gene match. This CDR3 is CASSTLKKGQGSLGTEAFF. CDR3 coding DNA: TGTGCCAGCAGTACCCTAAAAAAGGGACAGGGCAGTTTGGGAACTGAAGCTTTCTTT.

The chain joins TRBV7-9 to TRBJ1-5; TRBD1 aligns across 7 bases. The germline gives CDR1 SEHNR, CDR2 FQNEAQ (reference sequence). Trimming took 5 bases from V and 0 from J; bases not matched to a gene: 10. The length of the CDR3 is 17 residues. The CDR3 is CASSEGQTEYSNQPQHF. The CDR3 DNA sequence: TGTGCCAGCAGCGAGGGACAGACAGAATATAGCAATCAGCCCCAGCATTTT. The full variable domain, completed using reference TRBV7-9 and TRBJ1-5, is DTGVSQNPRHKITKRGQNVTFRCDPISEHNRLYWYRQTLGQGPEFLTYFQNEAQLEKSRLLSDRFSAERPKGSFSTLEIQRTEQGDSAMYLCASSEGQTEYSNQPQHFGDGTRLSIL.

CDR3 protein: CASSPLTAFRARNYGYTF. The CDR3, as DNA: TGTGCCAGCAGCCCCCTGACAGCCTTTAGGGCTAGGAACTATGGCTACACCTTC. The V and J genes are TRBV7-8 and TRBJ1-2; possibly TRBD1 for D (5 bases). The CDR3 has 18 residues. Germline V gives CDR1 SGHVS, CDR2 FQNEAQ. V dropped 5 bases and J dropped 2 bases, with 24 bases sitting between them.

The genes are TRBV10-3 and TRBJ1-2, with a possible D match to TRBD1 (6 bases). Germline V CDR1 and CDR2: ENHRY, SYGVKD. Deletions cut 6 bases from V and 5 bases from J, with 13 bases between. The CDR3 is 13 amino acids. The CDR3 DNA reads TGTGCCATCAGCTTCAGGGGTTTTTATGGCTACACCTTC. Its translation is CAISFRGFYGYTF.

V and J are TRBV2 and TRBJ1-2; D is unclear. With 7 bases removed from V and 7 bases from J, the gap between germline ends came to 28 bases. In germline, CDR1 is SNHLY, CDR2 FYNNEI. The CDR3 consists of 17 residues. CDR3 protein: CASNRNYPTVISGGYTF. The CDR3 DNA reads TGTGCCAGCAACCGTAACTACCCAACGGTTATCTCGGGTGGCTACACCTTC.

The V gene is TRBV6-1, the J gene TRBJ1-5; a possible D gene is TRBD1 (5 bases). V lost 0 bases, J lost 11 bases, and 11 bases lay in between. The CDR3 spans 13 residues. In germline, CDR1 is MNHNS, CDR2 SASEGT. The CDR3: CASSEAYRRSQHF. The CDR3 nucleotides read TGTGCCAGCAGTGAAGCCTACAGGAGATCCCAGCATTTT.

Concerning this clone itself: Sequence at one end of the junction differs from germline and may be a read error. The DNA for the CDR3 is TGTGCCTGGTCAGCGGCCCCGACAGGGGTCAACGGAAACACCACATATTTT. Encoded protein: CAWSAAPTGVNGNTTYF. This chain links TRBV30 with TRBJ1-3; 8 nucleotides align to TRBD1. The CDR3 is made up of 17 amino acids. The germline V gene encodes CDR1 GTSNPN and CDR2 SVGIG (reference sequence).

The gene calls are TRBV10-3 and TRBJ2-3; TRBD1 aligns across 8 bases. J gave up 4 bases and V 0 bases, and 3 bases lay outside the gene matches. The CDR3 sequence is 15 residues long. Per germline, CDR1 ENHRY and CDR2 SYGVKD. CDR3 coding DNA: TGTGCCATCAGTGAGTCGGTACAGGGGGCAGATACGCAGTATTTT. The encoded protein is CAISESVQGADTQYF.

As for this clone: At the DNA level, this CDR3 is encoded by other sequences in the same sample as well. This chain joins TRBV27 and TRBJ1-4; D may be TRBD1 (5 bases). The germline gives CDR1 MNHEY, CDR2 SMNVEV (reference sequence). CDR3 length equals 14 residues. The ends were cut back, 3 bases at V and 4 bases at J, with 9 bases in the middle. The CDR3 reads CASSFRGINEKLFF. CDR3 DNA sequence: TGTGCCAGCAGTTTCCGGGGGATTAATGAAAAACTGTTTTTT.

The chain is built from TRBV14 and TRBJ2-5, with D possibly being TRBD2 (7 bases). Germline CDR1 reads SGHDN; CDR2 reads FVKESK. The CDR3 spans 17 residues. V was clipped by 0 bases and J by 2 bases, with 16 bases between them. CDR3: CASSQDLEGGLQETQYF. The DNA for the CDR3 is TGTGCCAGCAGCCAAGATCTTGAGGGGGGGTTACAAGAGACCCAGTACTTC.

CDR3 nucleotide sequence: TGTGCCAGCAGTGACGGGACTAGCGGGGGGGCCTCGAACACCGGGGAGCTGTTTTTT. Translated, it gives CASSDGTSGGASNTGELFF. The chain joins TRBV6-4 to TRBJ2-2, with TRBD2 matching over 16 bases. Unmatched junction bases numbered 3, after V lost 2 bases and J lost 0 bases. CDR1 MRHNA and CDR2 SNTAGT come from the germline V gene. CDR3 size: 19 residues.

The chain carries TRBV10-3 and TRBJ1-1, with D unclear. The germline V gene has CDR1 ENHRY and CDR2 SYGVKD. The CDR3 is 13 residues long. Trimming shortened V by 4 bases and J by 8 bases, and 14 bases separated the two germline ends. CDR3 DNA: TGTGCCATCAGTGCGGAGTCCCAACACGAAGCTTTCTTT. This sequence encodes CAISAESQHEAFF.

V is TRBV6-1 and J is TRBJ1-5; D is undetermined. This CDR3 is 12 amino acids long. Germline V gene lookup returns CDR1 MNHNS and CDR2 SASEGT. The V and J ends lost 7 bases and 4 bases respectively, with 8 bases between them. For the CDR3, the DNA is TGTGCCAGCACTATCCCGAATCAGCCCCAGCATTTT. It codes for CASTIPNQPQHF.

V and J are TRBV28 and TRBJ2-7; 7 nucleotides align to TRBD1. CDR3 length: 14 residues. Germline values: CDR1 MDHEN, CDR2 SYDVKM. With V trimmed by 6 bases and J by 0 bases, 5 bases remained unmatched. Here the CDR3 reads CASRPGQCSYEQYF. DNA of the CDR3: TGTGCCAGCAGGCCGGGACAGTGCTCCTACGAGCAGTACTTC.

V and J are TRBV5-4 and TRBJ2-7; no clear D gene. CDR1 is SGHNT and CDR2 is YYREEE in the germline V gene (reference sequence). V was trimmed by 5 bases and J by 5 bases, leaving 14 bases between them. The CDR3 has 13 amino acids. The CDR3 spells CASSPAVVDEQYF. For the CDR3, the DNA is TGTGCCAGCAGTCCCGCGGTAGTCGACGAGCAGTACTTC.

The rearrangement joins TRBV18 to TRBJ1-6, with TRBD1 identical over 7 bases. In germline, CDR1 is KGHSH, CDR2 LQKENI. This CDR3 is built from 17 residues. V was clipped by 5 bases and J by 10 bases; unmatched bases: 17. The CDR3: CASSSTISGTDGSPLHF. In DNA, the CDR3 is TGTGCCAGCTCATCAACTATCTCCGGGACAGATGGCTCACCCCTCCACTTT.

The CDR3 region is CASSQDIGGNTEAFF. CDR3 nucleotide sequence: TGCGCCAGCAGCCAAGATATTGGAGGTAACACTGAAGCTTTCTTT. The rearrangement uses TRBV4-3 and TRBJ1-1; D is unclear. The CDR3 is made up of 15 amino acids. Germline values: CDR1 LGHNA, CDR2 YSLEER. V was pared by 0 bases and J by 2 bases, with 10 bases between.

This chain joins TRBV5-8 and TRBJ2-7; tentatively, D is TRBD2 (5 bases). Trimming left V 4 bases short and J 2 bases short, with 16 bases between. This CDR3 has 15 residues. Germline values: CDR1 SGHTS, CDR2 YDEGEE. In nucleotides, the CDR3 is TGTGCCAGCAGCACCTCCCTAGGAGGTCCCTACGAGCAGTACTTC. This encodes CASSTSLGGPYEQYF.

CDR3 in DNA: TGTGCCAGCAGCACTAATACAGGGGGCTACACCTTC. The encoded protein is CASSTNTGGYTF. This rearrangement joins TRBV11-2 to TRBJ1-2; TRBD1 is a possible D gene (6 bases). Trimming took off 5 bases at V and 8 bases at J, with 12 bases between the two ends. CDR3 length equals 12 residues. The germline V gene encodes CDR1 SGHAT and CDR2 FQNNGV.

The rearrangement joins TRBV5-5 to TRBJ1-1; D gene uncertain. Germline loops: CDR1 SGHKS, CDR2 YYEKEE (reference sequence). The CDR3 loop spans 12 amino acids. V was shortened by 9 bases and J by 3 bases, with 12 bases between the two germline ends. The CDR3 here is CANPHRDTEAFF. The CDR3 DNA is TGTGCCAACCCACACCGGGACACTGAAGCTTTCTTT.